What follows are 20 T cell receptor beta chains derived from one specimen sequenced in a study of cytomegalovirus exposure and HLA in healthy donors. Clones were read by immunoSEQ multiplex PCR, and TCRdb kept only the in-frame ones, dropping some. The sample contains roughly 190,000 clones, 86% of which appear only once. Sequencing was carried out using PBMCs. The receptors derive from a man aged 25 to 40 in good health and CMV-seropositive.

This chain connects TRBV29-1 to TRBJ2-2; D tentatively reads TRBD1 or TRBD2 (5 bases each). The CDR3 extends over 16 amino acids. With 6 bases removed from V and 0 bases from J, the gap between germline ends came to 17 bases. Looked up from germline, CDR1 is SQVTM and CDR2 is ANQGSEA. CDR3: CSVPGASGANTGELFF. DNA of the CDR3: TGCAGCGTGCCCGGGGCCTCTGGAGCGAACACCGGGGAGCTGTTTTTT.

The gene calls are TRBV6-5 and TRBJ2-1; the match to TRBD2 covers 9 bases. With 0 bases clipped from V and 3 bases from J, the junction kept 3 bases outside the gene matches. The CDR3 is made up of 16 amino acids. Germline CDR1 MNHEY, CDR2 SVGAGI. The CDR3 DNA reads as TGTGCCAGCAGTTACTCGAGTAGCGGGGGCTACAATGAGCAGTTCTTC. Protein product: CASSYSSSGGYNEQFF.

The gene calls are TRBV27 and TRBJ2-5; TRBD1 matches at 12 bases. Germline trimming cut 6 bases from V and 5 bases from J; bases unmatched to any gene: 7. The CDR3 spans 15 residues. Germline CDR1 reads MNHEY; CDR2 reads SMNVEV (reference sequence). Here the CDR3 reads CASSRGTGGAETQYF. The CDR3 nucleotides are TGTGCCAGCAGCCGCGGGACAGGGGGCGCGGAGACCCAGTACTTC.

The chain links TRBV9 to TRBJ2-3; tentative D call: TRBD2 (6 bases). The germline gives CDR1 SGDLS, CDR2 YYNGEE. This CDR3 has 14 amino acids. Trimming left V 4 bases short and J 7 bases short, with 16 bases between. The CDR3 DNA sequence: TGTGCCAGCAGCCTAAGTGGGGGGATGAATACGCAGTATTTT. Translation gives CASSLSGGMNTQYF.

As for this clone: One end of the junction does not line up with germline, which may come from a read error. The chain couples TRBV7-2 to TRBJ2-1, with a tentative D call TRBD2 (5 bases). Germline CDR1 is SGHTA and CDR2 is FQGNSA. This CDR3 spans 15 amino acids. This chain's CDR3 is CASSLELAERLEQFF. CDR3 nucleotides: TGTGCCAGTAGCTTAGAGCTAGCAGAACGACTGGAGCAGTTCTTC.

The CDR3 nucleotides read TGTGCCCCCAGGCTGAACACTGAAGCTTTCTTT. Translated: CAPRLNTEAFF. This chain joins TRBV19 and TRBJ1-1; D gene unclear. The CDR3 runs to 11 residues. V was trimmed by 11 bases and J by 0 bases, leaving 7 bases between them. Germline CDR1 reads LNHDA; CDR2 reads SQIVND (reference sequence).

This chain uses TRBV11-2 with TRBJ2-7; 7 bases are shared with TRBD1. This CDR3 has 15 amino acids. Losses at the gene ends were 1 base for V and 7 bases for J; bases not matched to a gene: 10. Germline V CDR1 and CDR2: SGHAT, FQNNGV. CDR3 in amino acids: CASSLAFYRGAEQYF. CDR3 coding DNA: TGTGCCAGCAGCTTAGCGTTTTACAGGGGAGCGGAGCAGTACTTC.

The rearrangement links TRBV9 to TRBJ2-1; tentatively, D is TRBD1 (5 bases). Per the germline V gene, CDR1 is SGDLS and CDR2 is YYNGEE. The V gene lost 4 bases and the J gene lost 9 bases, with 11 bases spanning the gap. This CDR3 has 12 residues. The CDR3 sequence is CASSFREPEQFF. DNA for the CDR3: TGTGCCAGCAGCTTCAGGGAACCTGAGCAGTTCTTC.

The J gene is TRBJ1-6, the V gene TRBV7-6; maybe TRBD1 (6 bases). V was pared by 5 bases and J by 14 bases, with 13 bases between. The CDR3 sequence is 12 residues long. Germline V gives CDR1 SGHVS, CDR2 FNYEAQ. The chain's CDR3 is CASSLPQGSLHF. The CDR3 DNA is TGTGCCAGCAGCCTCCCACAGGGCTCCCTCCACTTT.

V usage is TRBV29-1 and J usage is TRBJ2-5; a weak D match, TRBD2 (5 bases). This CDR3 has 12 residues. CDR1 SQVTM and CDR2 ANQGSEA come from the germline V gene. Trimming took off 6 bases at V and 5 bases at J, with 13 bases between the two ends. DNA of the CDR3: TGCAGCGTACTACTAGATGTTGAGACCCAGTACTTC. Its protein is CSVLLDVETQYF.

V gene TRBV4-3 combines with J gene TRBJ1-4, with D maybe TRBD1 (5 bases). The germline V gene encodes CDR1 LGHNA and CDR2 YSLEER. This CDR3 has 15 amino acids. The ends were cut back, 0 bases at V and 1 base at J, with 6 bases in the middle. The CDR3 is CASSQEGGTNEKLFF. The DNA for the CDR3 is TGCGCCAGCAGCCAAGAGGGGGGAACTAATGAAAAACTGTTTTTT.

V is TRBV27 and J is TRBJ2-1; 7 nucleotides align to TRBD1. The germline CDR1 and CDR2 sequences are MNHEY and SMNVEV (reference sequence). The CDR3 spans 15 residues. Germline trimming cut 3 bases from V and 3 bases from J; bases unmatched to any gene: 5. The CDR3 bases are TGTGCCAGCAGTTTCATACGGGACAGCTACAATGAGCAGTTCTTC. It codes for CASSFIRDSYNEQFF.

This clone was observed once. The V and J genes are TRBV6-5 and TRBJ2-7; tentatively, D is TRBD2 (5 bases). Germline V gene data show CDR1 as MNHEY and CDR2 as SVGAGI. The ends were cut back, 5 bases at V and 7 bases at J, with 21 bases in the middle. The CDR3 contains 15 residues. CDR3: CASSAAGGRRLEQYF. For the CDR3, the DNA is TGTGCCAGCAGTGCCGCTGGAGGTCGGAGGTTGGAGCAGTACTTC.

This chain connects TRBV7-9 to TRBJ1-5; possible D gene TRBD1, 5 bases. V gave up 5 bases and J gave up 5 bases, with 19 bases separating them. The germline gives CDR1 SEHNR, CDR2 FQNEAQ (reference sequence). CDR3 size: 16 residues. The CDR3 DNA sequence: TGTGCCAGCAGCGCCCGGGGTGGGGCGGGTGATCAGCCCCAGCATTTT. Protein: CASSARGGAGDQPQHF.

The chain combines TRBV6-5 with TRBJ2-7; D might be TRBD1 (6 bases). Between the trimmed V and J ends, which lost 0 bases and 1 base, there was a span of 13 bases. CDR3 length: 16 amino acids. Germline V gene lookup returns CDR1 MNHEY and CDR2 SVGAGI. CDR3 nucleotide sequence: TGTGCCAGCAGTTACTCAGGCAGGGGAAGTTCCTACGAGCAGTACTTC. Encoded protein: CASSYSGRGSSYEQYF.

This chain links TRBV4-2 with TRBJ2-2; 9 bases fit TRBD1. This CDR3 comprises 14 residues. CDR1 is LGHNA and CDR2 is YNFKEQ in the germline V gene. J lost 5 bases, V lost 6 bases, and 4 bases had no gene match. Here the CDR3 DNA reads TGTGCCAGCAGGGGACAGGGTATTACCGGGGAGCTGTTTTTT. It specifies CASRGQGITGELFF.

V gene TRBV5-6 combines with J gene TRBJ1-1, with TRBD1 matching over 8 bases. Germline CDR1 reads SGHDT; CDR2 reads YYEEEE. The trim removed 0 bases at V and 7 bases at J, leaving 8 bases unmatched. CDR3 size: 15 residues. Here the CDR3 DNA reads TGTGCCAGCAGCTTGGAGCAGGGGGCGCCGAATGAAGCTTTCTTT. This sequence encodes CASSLEQGAPNEAFF. Looking up the rest from reference TRBV5-6 and TRBJ1-1 gives the full variable domain: DAGVTQSPTHLIKTRGQQVTLRCSPKSGHDTVSWYQQALGQGPQFIFQYYEEEERQRGNFPDRFSGHQFPNYSSELNVNALLLGDSALYLCASSLEQGAPNEAFFGQGTRLTVV.

The V and J genes are TRBV6-6 and TRBJ2-1; 9 bases fit TRBD2. This CDR3 has 14 residues. Germline CDR1 is MNHNY and CDR2 is SVGAGI (reference sequence). V lost 7 bases and J lost 9; bases outside the gene matches: 10. CDR3 sequence reads: CASMGGRASGEQFF. The CDR3 nucleotides are TGTGCCAGCATGGGCGGGAGGGCCTCGGGTGAGCAGTTCTTC.

This clone was counted a few times. In DNA, the CDR3 is TGCGCCAGCAGCTTTTCGACAGTCAATTCACCCCTCCACTTT. Encoded protein: CASSFSTVNSPLHF. The chain employs TRBV5-1 and TRBJ1-6; D might be TRBD1 (5 bases). V lost 2 bases to trimming and J lost 7 bases, with 10 bases between them. The CDR3 contains 14 residues. CDR1 is SGHRS, CDR2 YFSETQ, per germline.

This clone appeared once. The chain carries TRBV7-6 and TRBJ1-2; TRBD1 is a possible D gene (5 bases). The germline V gene has CDR1 SGHVS and CDR2 FNYEAQ. This CDR3 comprises 14 residues. V lost 0 bases and J lost 3, with 8 bases in between. CDR3 in amino acids: CASSLAGTDYGYTF. Here the CDR3 DNA reads TGTGCCAGCAGCTTAGCCGGGACTGACTATGGCTACACCTTC.